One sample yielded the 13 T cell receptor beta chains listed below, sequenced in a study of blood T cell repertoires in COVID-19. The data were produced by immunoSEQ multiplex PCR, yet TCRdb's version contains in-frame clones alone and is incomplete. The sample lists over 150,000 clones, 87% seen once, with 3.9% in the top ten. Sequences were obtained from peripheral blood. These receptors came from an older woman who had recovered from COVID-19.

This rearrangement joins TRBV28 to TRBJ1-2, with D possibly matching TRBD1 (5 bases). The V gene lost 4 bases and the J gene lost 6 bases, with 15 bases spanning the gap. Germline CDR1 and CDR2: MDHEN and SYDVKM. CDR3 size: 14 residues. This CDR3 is CASSYNSQGDGYTF. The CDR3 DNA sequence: TGTGCCAGCAGTTATAACTCCCAGGGTGATGGCTACACCTTC.

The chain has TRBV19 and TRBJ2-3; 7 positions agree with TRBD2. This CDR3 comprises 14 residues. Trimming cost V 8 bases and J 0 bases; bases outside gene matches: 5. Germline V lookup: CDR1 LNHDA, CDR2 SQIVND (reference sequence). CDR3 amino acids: CASGAGWSTDTQYF. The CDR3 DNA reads TGTGCCAGTGGAGCGGGGTGGAGCACAGATACGCAGTATTTT. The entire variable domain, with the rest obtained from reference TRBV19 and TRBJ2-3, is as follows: DGGITQSPKYLFRKEGQNVTLSCEQNLNHDAMYWYRQDPGQGLRLIYYSQIVNDFQKGDIAEGYSVSREKKESFPLTVTSAQKNPTAFYLCASGAGWSTDTQYFGPGTRLTVL.

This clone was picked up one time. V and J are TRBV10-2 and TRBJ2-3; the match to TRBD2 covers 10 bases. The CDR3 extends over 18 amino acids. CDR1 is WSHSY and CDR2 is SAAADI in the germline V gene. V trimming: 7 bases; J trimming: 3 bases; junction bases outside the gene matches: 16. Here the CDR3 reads CASTDGAGGPMGTDTQYF. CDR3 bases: TGCGCCAGCACCGACGGAGCGGGGGGGCCGATGGGGACAGATACGCAGTATTTT.

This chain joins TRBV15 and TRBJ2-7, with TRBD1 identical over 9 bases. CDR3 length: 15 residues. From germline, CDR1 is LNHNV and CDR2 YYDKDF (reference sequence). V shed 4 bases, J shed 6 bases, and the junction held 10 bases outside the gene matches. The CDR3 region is CATSITGTGPSEQYF. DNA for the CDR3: TGTGCCACCAGCATCACCGGGACAGGGCCTTCCGAGCAGTACTTC.

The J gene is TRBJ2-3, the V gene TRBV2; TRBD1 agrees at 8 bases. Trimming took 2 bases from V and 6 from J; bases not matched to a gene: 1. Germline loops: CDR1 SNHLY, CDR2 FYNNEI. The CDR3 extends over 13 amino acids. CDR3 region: CASSEQGADTQYF. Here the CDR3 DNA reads TGTGCCAGCAGTGAACAGGGGGCCGATACGCAGTATTTT.

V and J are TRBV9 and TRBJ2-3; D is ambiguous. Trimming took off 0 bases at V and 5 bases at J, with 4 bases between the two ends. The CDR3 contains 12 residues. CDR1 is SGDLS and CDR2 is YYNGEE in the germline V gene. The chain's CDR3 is CASSVDIDTQYF. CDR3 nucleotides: TGTGCCAGCAGCGTAGATATAGATACGCAGTATTTT.

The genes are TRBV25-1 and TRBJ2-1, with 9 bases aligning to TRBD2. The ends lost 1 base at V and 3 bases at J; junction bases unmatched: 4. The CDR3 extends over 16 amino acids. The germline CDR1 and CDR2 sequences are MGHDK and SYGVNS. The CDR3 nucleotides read TGTGCCAGCAGTGAATCGCCACTAGCGGGCTACAATGAGCAGTTCTTC. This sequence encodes CASSESPLAGYNEQFF.

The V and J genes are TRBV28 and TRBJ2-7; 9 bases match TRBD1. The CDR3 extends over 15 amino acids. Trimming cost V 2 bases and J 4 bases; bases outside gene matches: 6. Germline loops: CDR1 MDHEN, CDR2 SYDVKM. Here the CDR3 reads CASSLRDRVSYEQYF. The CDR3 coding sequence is TGTGCCAGCAGTTTACGGGACAGGGTCTCTTACGAGCAGTACTTC.

For the CDR3, the DNA is TGTGCCAGCAGGCGAGGGGCGGGGGGCAACCCCTACAATGAGCAGTTCTTC. Translating it yields CASRRGAGGNPYNEQFF. The rearrangement links TRBV27 to TRBJ2-1, with 8 bases lining up with TRBD2. Germline V lookup: CDR1 MNHEY, CDR2 SMNVEV (reference sequence). Germline trimming cut 6 bases from V and 2 bases from J; bases unmatched to any gene: 12. This CDR3 contains 17 residues.

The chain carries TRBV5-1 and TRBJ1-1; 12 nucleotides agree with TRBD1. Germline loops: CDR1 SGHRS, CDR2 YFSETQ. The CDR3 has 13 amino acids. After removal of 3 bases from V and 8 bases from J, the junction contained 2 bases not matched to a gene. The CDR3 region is CASSWGQGAEAFF. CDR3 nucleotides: TGCGCCAGCAGCTGGGGACAGGGGGCGGAAGCTTTCTTT.

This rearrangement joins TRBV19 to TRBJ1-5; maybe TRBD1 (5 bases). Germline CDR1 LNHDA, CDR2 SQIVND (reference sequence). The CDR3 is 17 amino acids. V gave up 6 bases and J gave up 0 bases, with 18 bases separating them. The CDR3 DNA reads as TGTGCCAGTAGCCTTCGCGCGGGGCCGTATAGCAATCAGCCCCAGCATTTT. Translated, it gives CASSLRAGPYSNQPQHF.

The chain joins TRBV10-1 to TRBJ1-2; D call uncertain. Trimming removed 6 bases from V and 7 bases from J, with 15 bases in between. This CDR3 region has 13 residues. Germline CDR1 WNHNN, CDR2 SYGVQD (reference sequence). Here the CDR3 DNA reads TGCGCCAGCAGGCCGGGCCCGGAGGGTGGCTACACCTTC. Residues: CASRPGPEGGYTF.

CDR3 sequence (DNA): TGTGCCAGCAGCTTCCCTAGAGGGTACTCTGGAAACACCATATATTTT. Amino acid sequence: CASSFPRGYSGNTIYF. The chain is built from TRBV7-9 and TRBJ1-3; D not certain. Germline V gene lookup returns CDR1 SEHNR and CDR2 FQNEAQ (reference sequence). The V and J ends lost 3 bases and 0 bases respectively, with 12 bases between them. The CDR3 covers 16 residues.